This TCR beta chain was documented in a study of blood T cell repertoires in COVID-19. As for the study in general: Samples taken during acute and convalescent COVID-19 were collected in the United States, Italy and Spain. PBMCs, B-cell-depleted T cells, or T cells provided the cDNA or gDNA that made up the material.

Original processing methods: Researchers report that nucleated cell counts were estimated from reference gene primer amplification. Generated by immunoSEQ multiplex PCR, the TCRdb table keeps only in-frame clones and is missing some. V and J calls and clone size are given by that table; D and trimming were obtained from the DNA. Of about 310,000 clones listed, around 87% are singletons. The V and J ends lost 5 bases and 5 bases respectively, with 9 bases between them. The CDR3 contains 12 residues. Germline V gives CDR1 MNHEY, CDR2 SVGAGI. This chain connects TRBV6-5 to TRBJ1-1, with a tentative D call TRBD1 (6 bases). The sample comprised peripheral blood. This receptor was obtained from a man aged 50-60 years with active or convalescent COVID-19. For the CDR3, the DNA is TGTGCCAGCAGTCGAGGGACAACTGAAGCTTTCTTT. Translated: CASSRGTTEAFF.